The 13 T cell receptor beta chains below all came from one sample that was sequenced in a study of shared T cell receptors in the human thymus. Produced via immunoSEQ multiplex PCR; TCRdb's table is partial and in-frame only. Altogether 550,000 to 800,000 clones are present, approximately 83% being singletons, with the ten largest covering around 0.0094%. These same data were also listed under a study on human thymus T cells.

What was sequenced was thymocytes. These receptors all come from a girl less than two years old with a congenital heart defect.

The CDR3 reads CASSGLTGDASYEQYF. CDR3 nucleotides: TGTGCCAGCAGTGGCCTAACAGGGGATGCCTCCTACGAGCAGTACTTC. The rearrangement uses TRBV2 and TRBJ2-7; 7 bases align to TRBD1. CDR1 is SNHLY, CDR2 FYNNEI, per germline. After removal of 4 bases from V and 0 bases from J, the junction contained 9 bases not matched to a gene. This CDR3 contains 16 residues.

J is TRBJ2-1 and V is TRBV5-4; 8 bases align to TRBD1. V lost 5 bases to trimming and J lost 6 bases; unmatched junction nucleotides: 10. This CDR3 is built from 15 residues. In germline, CDR1 is SGHNT, CDR2 YYREEE (reference sequence). CDR3 coding DNA: TGTGCCAGCAGGGAAGATCAGGGGGCGGTCAATGAGCAGTTCTTC. As protein: CASREDQGAVNEQFF.

Worth noting for this clone: Other DNA sequences in the sample encode the same CDR3. The chain uses TRBV5-1 and TRBJ1-2; possibly TRBD1 for D (5 bases). CDR3 length equals 13 residues. Trimming pared 4 bases from V and 4 bases from J, leaving 11 bases between. Germline V lookup: CDR1 SGHRS, CDR2 YFSETQ. The CDR3 spells CASSLRDSYGYTF. CDR3 sequence (DNA): TGCGCCAGCAGCCTAAGAGACAGCTATGGCTACACCTTC.

As for this clone: Within the sample, other DNA sequences also encode this same CDR3. The rearrangement joins TRBV5-1 to TRBJ2-7; D gene uncertain. V lost 1 base and J 1 base, leaving 3 bases between the germline ends. This CDR3 region has 12 residues. In germline, CDR1 is SGHRS, CDR2 YFSETQ. The CDR3 spells CASSLHSYEQYF. CDR3 nucleotide sequence: TGCGCCAGCAGCTTGCATTCCTACGAGCAGTACTTC.

This clone is a singleton in its sample. This chain uses TRBV12-2 with TRBJ2-5; TRBD1, as called in the table, went unchecked against the DNA. TRBV12-2 is a known pseudogene. The CDR3 length is 17 residues. CDR3 in amino acids: CASRLGPRQGWRETQYF. CDR3 sequence (DNA): TGTGCAAGTCGCTTAGGACCCCGCCAGGGGTGGCGAGAGACCCAGTACTTC.

This clone occurred once. This chain joins TRBV11-2 and TRBJ2-3; TRBD2 agrees at 13 bases. From germline, CDR1 is SGHAT and CDR2 FQNNGV. With V trimmed by 5 bases and J by 0 bases, 8 bases remained unmatched. The CDR3 covers 18 residues. The CDR3 nucleotides read TGTGCCAGCAGCCCCCGGACTAGCGGGGGTACTAGCACAGATACGCAGTATTTT. It is translated as CASSPRTSGGTSTDTQYF.

The V and J genes are TRBV11-2 and TRBJ2-1; 11 nucleotides line up with TRBD2. V lost 5 bases, J lost 4 bases, and 4 bases stayed unmatched. Germline V CDR1 and CDR2: SGHAT, FQNNGV. This CDR3 is built from 15 residues. Here the CDR3 DNA reads TGTGCCAGCAGCCTCGGGACTAGCGGATACAATGAGCAGTTCTTC. It encodes CASSLGTSGYNEQFF.

CDR3 in DNA: TGTGCCACCAGCAGAGAGGTGAGGGGGACCGGGGCCAACGTCCTGACTTTC. It encodes CATSREVRGTGANVLTF. This chain connects TRBV15 to TRBJ2-6; weak D call: TRBD1 (6 bases). Germline CDR1 is LNHNV and CDR2 is YYDKDF (reference sequence). Trimming pared 0 bases from V and 4 bases from J, leaving 13 bases between. The CDR3 spans 17 residues.

The rearrangement uses TRBV19 and TRBJ1-1, with a tentative D call TRBD1 (5 bases). There are 12 residues in the CDR3. Trimming removed 8 bases at V and 5 bases at J, with 12 bases between. Germline V gene lookup returns CDR1 LNHDA and CDR2 SQIVND (reference sequence). The CDR3 region is CASDQGGTEAFF. For the CDR3, the DNA is TGTGCCAGTGACCAGGGAGGGACTGAAGCTTTCTTT.

The chain uses TRBV28 and TRBJ1-2; D is uncertain. The CDR3 is 19 residues long. The V end was cut by 1 base, the J end by 3 bases, with 24 bases between. The V gene's germline CDR1 is MDHEN and CDR2 SYDVKM. The DNA of the CDR3 is TGTGCCAGCAGTTTATCTCCGGACTGGGCGGCATTCACCTACTATGGCTACACCTTC. This encodes CASSLSPDWAAFTYYGYTF.

To note about this clone: The sample contains more than one DNA sequence encoding this CDR3. This chain links TRBV5-1 with TRBJ2-7; D is possibly TRBD1 (5 bases). Germline V lookup: CDR1 SGHRS, CDR2 YFSETQ. The CDR3 length is 13 residues. V was cut by 4 bases and J by 1 base, with 9 bases left in between. Here the CDR3 DNA reads TGCGCCAGCAGCGGAGACAGATCCTACGAGCAGTACTTC. Its translation: CASSGDRSYEQYF.

This sequence joins TRBV9 and TRBJ2-1; TRBD2 aligns across 9 bases. The junction had 13 bases not matched to a gene; V was cut back by 3 bases and J by 6 bases. The germline V gene has CDR1 SGDLS and CDR2 YYNGEE. The CDR3 has 17 residues. The CDR3 is CASSGGRGLSLVNEQFF. In nucleotides, the CDR3 is TGTGCCAGCAGCGGCGGGAGGGGCCTTTCGTTAGTCAATGAGCAGTTCTTC.

This chain connects TRBV5-6 to TRBJ2-7; possible D gene TRBD1, 6 bases. V lost 0 bases and J lost 3, with 19 bases in between. Germline V gene data show CDR1 as SGHDT and CDR2 as YYEEEE. The CDR3 sequence is 17 residues long. CDR3 amino acids: CASSLAVWDIPYYEQYF. In DNA form, the CDR3 reads TGTGCCAGCAGCTTGGCCGTTTGGGACATCCCGTACTACGAGCAGTACTTC.